This T cell receptor (beta chain) stems from a study of cytomegalovirus exposure and HLA in healthy donors. With regard to this clone: Its antigen is unidentified.

Study-wide findings and caveats: Presence/absence comparisons presumed near-even sequencing depth among donors. Analysis was carried out at a later point, and it linked a missense DCLRE1C variant to TCR beta V- and J-gene trimming.

It was with 60 Vbeta and 13 Jbeta primers that the PCR ran. Sequenced by immunoSEQ multiplex PCR; TCRdb stores in-frame clones only, minus some. Of 95,000 to 110,000 clones listed, roughly three quarters are singletons. Per the germline V gene, CDR1 is KGHSH and CDR2 is LQKENI. This CDR3 spans 16 amino acids. J gave up 6 bases and V 2 bases, and 6 bases lay outside the gene matches. The sequenced material came from PBMCs. This sequence originates from a man between 45 and 60 years old in good health and CMV-seropositive. The rearrangement links TRBV18 to TRBJ2-4, with TRBD2 matching 11 bases. The chain's CDR3 is CASSPDSGRAPNIQYF. As DNA, the CDR3 is TGTGCCAGCTCACCAGATAGCGGGAGGGCCCCAAACATTCAGTACTTC.